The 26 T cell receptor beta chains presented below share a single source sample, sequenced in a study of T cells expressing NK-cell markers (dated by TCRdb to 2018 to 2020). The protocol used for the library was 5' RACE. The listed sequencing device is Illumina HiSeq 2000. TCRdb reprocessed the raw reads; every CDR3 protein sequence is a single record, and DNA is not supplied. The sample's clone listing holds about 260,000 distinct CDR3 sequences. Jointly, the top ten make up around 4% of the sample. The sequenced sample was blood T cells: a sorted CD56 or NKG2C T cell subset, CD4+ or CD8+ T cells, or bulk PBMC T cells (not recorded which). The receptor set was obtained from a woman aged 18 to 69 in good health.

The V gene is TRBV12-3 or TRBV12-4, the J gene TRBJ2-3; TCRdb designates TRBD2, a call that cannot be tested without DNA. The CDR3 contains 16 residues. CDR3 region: CASSPDLAGGLNTQYF.

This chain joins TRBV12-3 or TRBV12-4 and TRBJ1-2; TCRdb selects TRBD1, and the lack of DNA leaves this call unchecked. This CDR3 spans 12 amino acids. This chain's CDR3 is CASSLGPAPRRF.

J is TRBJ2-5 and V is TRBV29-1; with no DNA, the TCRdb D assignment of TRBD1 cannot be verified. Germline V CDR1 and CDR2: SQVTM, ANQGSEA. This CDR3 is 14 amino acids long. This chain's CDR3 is CSVVPPGGLETQYF.

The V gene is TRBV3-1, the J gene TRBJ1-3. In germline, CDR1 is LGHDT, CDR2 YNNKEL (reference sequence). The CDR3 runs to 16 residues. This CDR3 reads CASGVWSDTATNTIYF.

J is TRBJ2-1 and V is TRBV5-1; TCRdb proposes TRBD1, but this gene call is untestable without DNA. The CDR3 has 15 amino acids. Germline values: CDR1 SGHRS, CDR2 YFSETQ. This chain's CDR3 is CASSPGGIIRNEQFF.

The CDR3 spells CASSGGPARPSTDTQYF. This chain uses TRBV10-2 with TRBJ2-3; with no DNA, the TCRdb D assignment of TRBD1 cannot be verified. Germline loops: CDR1 WSHSY, CDR2 SAAADI. The CDR3 has 17 amino acids.

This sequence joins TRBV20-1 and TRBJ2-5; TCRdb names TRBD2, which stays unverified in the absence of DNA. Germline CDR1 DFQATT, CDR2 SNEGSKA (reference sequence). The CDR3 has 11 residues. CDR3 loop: CSGGGAETQYF.

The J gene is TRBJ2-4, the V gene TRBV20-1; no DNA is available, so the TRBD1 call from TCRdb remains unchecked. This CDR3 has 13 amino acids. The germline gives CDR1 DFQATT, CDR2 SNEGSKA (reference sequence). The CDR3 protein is CSASGGRGNIQYF.

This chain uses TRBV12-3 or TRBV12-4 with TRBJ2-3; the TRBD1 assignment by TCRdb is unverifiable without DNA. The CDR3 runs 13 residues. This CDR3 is CASSWGRTDTQYF.

The CDR3 sequence is CASTPTGLKETQYF. The rearrangement joins TRBV28 to TRBJ2-5; the D call of TRBD1 rests on TCRdb alone, since no DNA is present to check it. The CDR3 contains 14 residues. Germline-derived CDR1 and CDR2 are MDHEN and SYDVKM.

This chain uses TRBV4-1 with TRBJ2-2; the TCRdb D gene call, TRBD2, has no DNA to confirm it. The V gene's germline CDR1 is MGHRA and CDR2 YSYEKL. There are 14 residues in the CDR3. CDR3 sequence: CASSQDRGPGELFF.

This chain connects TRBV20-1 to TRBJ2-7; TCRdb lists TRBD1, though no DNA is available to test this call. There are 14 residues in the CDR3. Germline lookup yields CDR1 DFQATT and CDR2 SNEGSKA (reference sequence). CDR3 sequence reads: CSAKGGSWGYEQYF.

The CDR3 sequence: CSARESGVGEQYF. The chain joins TRBV20-1 to TRBJ2-7; TCRdb returns TRBD1, unconfirmable since there is no DNA. Germline V gene lookup returns CDR1 DFQATT and CDR2 SNEGSKA (reference sequence). The CDR3 consists of 13 residues.

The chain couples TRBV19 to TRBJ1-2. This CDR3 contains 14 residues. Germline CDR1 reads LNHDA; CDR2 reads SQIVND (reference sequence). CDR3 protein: CASTSDQSNYGYTF.

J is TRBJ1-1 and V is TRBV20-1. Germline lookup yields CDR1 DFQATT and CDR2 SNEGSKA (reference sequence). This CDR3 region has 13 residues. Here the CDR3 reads CSAPTEPLTEAFF.

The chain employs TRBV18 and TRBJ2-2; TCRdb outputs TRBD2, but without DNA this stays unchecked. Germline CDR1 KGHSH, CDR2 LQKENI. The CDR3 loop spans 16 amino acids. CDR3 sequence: CASSPLNGLGSGELFF.

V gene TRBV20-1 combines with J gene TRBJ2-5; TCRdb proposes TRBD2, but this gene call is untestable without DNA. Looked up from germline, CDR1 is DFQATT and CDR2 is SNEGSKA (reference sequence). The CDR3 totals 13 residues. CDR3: CSQRTSGSETQYF.

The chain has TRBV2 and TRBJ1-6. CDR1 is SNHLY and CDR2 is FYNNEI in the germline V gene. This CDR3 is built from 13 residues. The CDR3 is CASSLQWNSPLHF.

The CDR3 sequence is CASSRILAGQEQFF. This chain connects TRBV19 to TRBJ2-1; TCRdb reports TRBD2, a call that lacks DNA to check it against. Germline loops: CDR1 LNHDA, CDR2 SQIVND (reference sequence). This CDR3 contains 14 residues.

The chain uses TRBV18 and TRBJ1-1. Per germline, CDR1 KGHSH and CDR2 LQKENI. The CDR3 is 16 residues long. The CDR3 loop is CASSSRAASMNTEAFF.

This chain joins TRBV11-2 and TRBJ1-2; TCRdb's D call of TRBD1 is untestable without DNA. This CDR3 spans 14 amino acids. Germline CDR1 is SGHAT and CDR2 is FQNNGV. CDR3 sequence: CASRKTGNNYGYTF.

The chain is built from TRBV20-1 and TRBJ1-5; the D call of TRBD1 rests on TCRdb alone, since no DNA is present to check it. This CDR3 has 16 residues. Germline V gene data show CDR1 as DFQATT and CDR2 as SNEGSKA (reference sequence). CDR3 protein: CSARQRDRGFGQPQHF.

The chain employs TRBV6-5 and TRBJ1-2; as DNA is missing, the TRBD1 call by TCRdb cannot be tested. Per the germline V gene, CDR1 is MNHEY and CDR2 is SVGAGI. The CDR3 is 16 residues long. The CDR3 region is CASSYSDLGDVYGYTF.

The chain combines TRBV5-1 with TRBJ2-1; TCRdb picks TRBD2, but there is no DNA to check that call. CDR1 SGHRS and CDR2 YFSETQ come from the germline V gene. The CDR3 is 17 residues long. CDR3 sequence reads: CASSPGTSGASYNEQFF.

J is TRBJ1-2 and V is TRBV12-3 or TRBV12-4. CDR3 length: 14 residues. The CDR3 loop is CASSRSARNYGYTF.

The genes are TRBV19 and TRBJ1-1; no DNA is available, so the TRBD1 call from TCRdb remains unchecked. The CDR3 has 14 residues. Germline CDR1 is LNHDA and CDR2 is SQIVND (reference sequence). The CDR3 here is CASSHRGLGTEAFF. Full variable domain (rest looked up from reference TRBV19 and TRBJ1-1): DGGITQSPKYLFRKEGQNVTLSCEQNLNHDAMYWYRQDPGQGLRLIYYSQIVNDFQKGDIAEGYSVSREKKESFPLTVTSAQKNPTAFYLCASSHRGLGTEAFFGQGTRLTVV.